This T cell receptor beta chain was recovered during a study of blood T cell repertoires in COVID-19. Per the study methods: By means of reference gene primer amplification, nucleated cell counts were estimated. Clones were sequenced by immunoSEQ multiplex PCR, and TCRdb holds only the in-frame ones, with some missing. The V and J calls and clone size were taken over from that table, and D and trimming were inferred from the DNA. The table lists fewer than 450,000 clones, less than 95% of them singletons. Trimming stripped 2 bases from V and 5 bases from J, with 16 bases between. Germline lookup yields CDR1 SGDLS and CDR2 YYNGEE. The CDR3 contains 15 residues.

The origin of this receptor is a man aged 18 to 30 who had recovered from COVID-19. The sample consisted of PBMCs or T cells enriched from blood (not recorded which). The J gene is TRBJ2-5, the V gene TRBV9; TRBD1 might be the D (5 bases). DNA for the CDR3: TGTGCCAGCAGCGTTGAAGGGGCGACCCGTGAGACCCAGTACTTC. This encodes CASSVEGATRETQYF.